Included here is one T cell receptor (beta chain) sequence, with context. The target antigen is unknown. This entry is derived from a study of PD-1 blockade in classical Hodgkin lymphoma. Relapse was seen in all patients after autologous stem cell transplantation, and brentuximab vedotin exposure was variable. Findings and limits, study-wide: Newly diagnosed patients and complete responders had comparable diversity at baseline. Still unresolved is the cause of the repertoire differences, which may be disease activity or prior therapy. Whereas CD4+ TCR diversity had risen significantly by C4D1, CD8+ TCR diversity had not.

V was trimmed by 10 bases and J by 7 bases, leaving 17 bases between them. Germline CDR1 is LNHDA and CDR2 is SQIVND (reference sequence). The CDR3 loop spans 13 amino acids. Sequenced by immunoSEQ multiplex PCR; TCRdb stores in-frame clones only, minus some. The sample includes 20,000 to 30,000 clones, roughly 78% of them seen just once. V gene TRBV19 combines with J gene TRBJ1-5, with a tentative D call TRBD1 (5 bases). This receptor was obtained from a human donor with classical Hodgkin lymphoma. The material sequenced was peripheral blood mononuclear cells (PBMCs), taken before the second cycle of nivolumab. The CDR3 loop reads CATGTTLAQPQHF. The CDR3 nucleotides are TGTGCCACCGGGACGACTTTGGCCCAGCCCCAGCATTTT.